The 27 T cell receptor beta chains presented below share a single source sample, sequenced in a study of blood T cell repertoires in COVID-19. Profiled with immunoSEQ multiplex PCR; TCRdb holds only in-frame clones, not every one. The repertoire holds around 200,000 clones, with 80% to 85% as singletons. Sample: peripheral blood. These receptors were collected from a human donor with acute or convalescent COVID-19. The donor label of this sample is uncertain.

The V call is TRBV5-6, the J call TRBJ2-3; TRBD2 agrees at 14 bases. The CDR3 loop spans 15 amino acids. J lost 8 bases, V lost 4 bases, and 6 bases had no gene match. Per germline, CDR1 SGHDT and CDR2 YYEEEE. CDR3 region: CASSPRLAGGGTQYF. CDR3 sequence (DNA): TGTGCCAGCAGCCCGAGACTAGCGGGAGGGGGTACGCAGTATTTT.

The V and J genes are TRBV7-9 and TRBJ2-2; D perhaps matches TRBD2 (7 bases). The V and J ends lost 5 bases and 6 bases respectively, with 13 bases between them. The germline V gene encodes CDR1 SEHNR and CDR2 FQNEAQ (reference sequence). This CDR3 has 14 residues. The CDR3 DNA reads TGTGCCAGCAGCCAAGGGGGGGATGCCGGGGAGCTGTTTTTT. Translation gives CASSQGGDAGELFF.

The CDR3 DNA reads TGTGCCAGCAGTGATCGAGGCACGTTTCCCCATTCCTACGAGCAGTACTTC. It translates to CASSDRGTFPHSYEQYF. V is TRBV6-1 and J is TRBJ2-7; D is undetermined. This CDR3 has 17 amino acids. Germline CDR1 MNHNS, CDR2 SASEGT. V was shortened by 3 bases and J by 1 base, with 19 bases between the two germline ends.

This clone was seen only once. The chain couples TRBV5-4 to TRBJ2-1, with 8 bases identical to TRBD2. This CDR3 is 17 amino acids long. V gave up 6 bases and J gave up 0 bases; unmatched junction bases: 11. The germline V gene has CDR1 SGHNT and CDR2 YYREEE (reference sequence). The CDR3 spells CASTPTGRGSSYNEQFF. The CDR3, as DNA: TGTGCCAGCACCCCCACCGGGAGGGGGAGCTCCTACAATGAGCAGTTCTTC.

This chain connects TRBV27 to TRBJ2-5; 9 positions agree with TRBD2. Per germline, CDR1 MNHEY and CDR2 SMNVEV (reference sequence). This CDR3 has 15 amino acids. V lost 8 bases and J lost 1; bases outside the gene matches: 8. CDR3 sequence reads: CASRRLAELQETQYF. For the CDR3, the DNA is TGTGCCAGCCGCCGACTAGCGGAGCTCCAAGAGACCCAGTACTTC.

The chain recombines TRBV7-9 with TRBJ1-1; tentative D call: TRBD1 (5 bases). This CDR3 region has 14 residues. CDR1 is SEHNR, CDR2 FQNEAQ, per germline (reference sequence). Trimming took 4 bases from V and 6 from J, leaving 15 bases between them. CDR3 coding DNA: TGTGCCAGCAGCTCGCAGGGATATGGGGCTGAAGCTTTCTTT. Its translation is CASSSQGYGAEAFF.

This chain links TRBV2 with TRBJ2-7; possibly TRBD1 for D (5 bases). V lost 6 bases, J lost 9 bases, and 15 bases lay in between. Germline CDR1 reads SNHLY; CDR2 reads FYNNEI. This CDR3 is built from 12 residues. The CDR3 region is CASSKQAPGQYF. The CDR3 coding sequence is TGTGCCAGCAGCAAACAGGCCCCGGGGCAGTACTTC.

This clone came up once. The chain joins TRBV21-1 to TRBJ1-5; the D call in the table, TRBD1, was not verified against the DNA. TRBV21-1 is noted as a pseudogene. The CDR3 is 18 amino acids. CDR3 loop: CASSNIGRRAPSNQPQHF. CDR3 DNA: TGTGCCAGCAGCAATATTGGACGCAGGGCGCCCAGCAATCAGCCCCAGCATTTT.

This chain uses TRBV9 with TRBJ1-1; tentatively, D is TRBD1 (5 bases). The CDR3 spans 14 residues. V was shortened by 4 bases and J by 11 bases, with 21 bases between the two germline ends. Germline V CDR1 and CDR2: SGDLS, YYNGEE. CDR3 loop: CASSPSGGVVVAFF. As DNA, the CDR3 is TGTGCCAGCAGCCCGTCGGGGGGGGTCGTTGTGGCTTTCTTT.

The V gene is TRBV9, the J gene TRBJ2-2, with 8 nucleotides matching TRBD2. Germline CDR1 reads SGDLS; CDR2 reads YYNGEE. The J segment lost 1 base and the V segment lost 0 bases, leaving 8 bases of the junction unmatched. The length of the CDR3 is 18 residues. This CDR3 reads CASSVDPWTSLNTGELFF. The CDR3 nucleotides read TGTGCCAGCAGCGTAGATCCTTGGACTAGCTTGAACACCGGGGAGCTGTTTTTT.

CDR3 DNA: TGTGCCAGCAGCCAATCAGGGGCAAGTCAGCCCCAGCATTTT. Its protein product is CASSQSGASQPQHF. The gene calls are TRBV14 and TRBJ1-5; D is possibly TRBD1 (6 bases). The V and J ends lost 2 bases and 6 bases respectively, with 11 bases between them. The CDR3 runs to 14 residues. CDR1 and CDR2 (germline): SGHDN, FVKESK.

This chain links TRBV19 with TRBJ2-3; TRBD1 aligns across 7 bases. The V gene end was trimmed by 3 bases and the J gene end by 4 bases; junction bases not matched to a gene: 1. This CDR3 contains 13 residues. Germline V gene sequence: CDR1 LNHDA, CDR2 SQIVND (reference sequence). CDR3 nucleotides: TGTGCCAGTAGTATTACAGGGGCAGATACGCAGTATTTT. This encodes CASSITGADTQYF.

This rearrangement joins TRBV5-1 to TRBJ2-3; 10 bases agree with TRBD2. V gave up 3 bases and J gave up 6 bases; unmatched junction bases: 7. The CDR3 contains 15 residues. CDR1 and CDR2 (germline): SGHRS, YFSETQ. The CDR3, as DNA: TGCGCCAGCAGCTCGGGAGCGGGGGGGATGGATACGCAGTATTTT. This codes for CASSSGAGGMDTQYF.

This chain joins TRBV7-9 and TRBJ2-3; a possible D gene is TRBD2 (5 bases). Deletions cut 1 base from V and 1 base from J, with 18 bases between. The CDR3 has 18 amino acids. The germline CDR1 and CDR2 sequences are SEHNR and FQNEAQ (reference sequence). CDR3 protein: CASSLEGWAGEGTDTQYF. The CDR3 DNA reads as TGTGCCAGCAGCTTAGAAGGGTGGGCGGGCGAAGGCACAGATACGCAGTATTTT.

V is TRBV9 and J is TRBJ2-1, with a possible D match to TRBD2 (6 bases). CDR1 SGDLS and CDR2 YYNGEE come from the germline V gene. The CDR3 is made up of 15 amino acids. Trimming removed 4 bases from V and 10 bases from J, with 21 bases in between. The CDR3 DNA sequence: TGTGCCAGCAGCCCAGGTGGGACCCTAAGCGGGGAGCAGTTCTTC. Amino acid sequence: CASSPGGTLSGEQFF.

The chain employs TRBV5-1 and TRBJ2-5, with 11 bases matching TRBD2. CDR1 SGHRS and CDR2 YFSETQ come from the germline V gene. This CDR3 spans 14 amino acids. J was trimmed by 3 bases and V by 3 bases; bases with no gene match: 1. For the CDR3, the DNA is TGCGCCAGCAGCTGGGGACTAGCGGAAGAGACCCAGTACTTC. Amino acids: CASSWGLAEETQYF.

V is TRBV5-1 and J is TRBJ1-1, with D perhaps TRBD1 (6 bases). CDR1 SGHRS and CDR2 YFSETQ come from the germline V gene. The CDR3 contains 14 residues. V lost 1 base to trimming and J lost 1 base, with 8 bases between them. CDR3 region: CASSLRGKNTEAFF. In nucleotides, the CDR3 is TGCGCCAGCAGCTTGAGGGGGAAGAACACTGAAGCTTTCTTT.

This clone was seen once. V usage is TRBV7-3 and J usage is TRBJ1-1, with 8 bases aligning to TRBD1. CDR3 length: 14 amino acids. CDR1 is SGHTA and CDR2 is FQGTGA in the germline V gene. Trimming took 5 bases from V and 8 from J; bases not matched to a gene: 10. DNA of the CDR3: TGTGCCAGCAGCCGGACAGGGCTGGCCCCCGAAGCTTTCTTT. It yields the protein CASSRTGLAPEAFF.

The chain couples TRBV7-6 to TRBJ2-7; D may be TRBD2 (5 bases). This CDR3 contains 15 residues. Germline V gene data show CDR1 as SGHVS and CDR2 as FNYEAQ. With 5 bases removed from V and 1 base from J, the gap between germline ends came to 15 bases. The CDR3 DNA is TGTGCCAGCAGCGCCGCCGGCGGGCATTCCTACGAGCAGTACTTC. Protein: CASSAAGGHSYEQYF.

The genes are TRBV19 and TRBJ1-4, with TRBD1 identical over 10 bases. CDR1 is LNHDA, CDR2 SQIVND, per germline (reference sequence). V lost 4 bases and J lost 7; bases outside the gene matches: 9. The CDR3 is made up of 16 amino acids. Here the CDR3 reads CASSTRRGDRGEKLFF. The CDR3 region has the DNA TGTGCCAGTAGTACCCGGAGGGGGGACAGGGGTGAAAAACTGTTTTTT.

The genes are TRBV12-3 or TRBV12-4 and TRBJ2-7, with D maybe TRBD2 (5 bases). The V end lost 5 bases, the J end lost 3 bases, and 8 bases lay between the germline ends. CDR3 length: 12 residues. CDR3 coding DNA: TGTGCCAGCAGTCCCGACTACTACGAGCAGTACTTC. This codes for CASSPDYYEQYF.

The chain uses TRBV2 and TRBJ1-5; 10 bases are shared with TRBD1. Germline CDR1 reads SNHLY; CDR2 reads FYNNEI. Trimming took 5 bases from V and 3 from J; bases not matched to a gene: 10. CDR3 length equals 17 residues. CDR3 in amino acids: CASSRLRTGGNNQPQHF. Written as DNA, the CDR3 is TGTGCCAGCAGTCGACTTCGGACAGGGGGGAACAATCAGCCCCAGCATTTT. The whole variable domain, remainder taken from reference TRBV2 and TRBJ1-5, is EPEVTQTPSHQVTQMGQEVILRCVPISNHLYFYWYRQILGQKVEFLVSFYNNEISEKSEIFDDQFSVERPDGSNFTLKIRSTKLEDSAMYFCASSRLRTGGNNQPQHFGDGTRLSIL.

With regard to this clone: One junction end does not reproduce the germline sequence, and a read error may be involved. The chain carries TRBV2 and TRBJ2-7; D uncertain. CDR1 and CDR2 from the germline V gene are SNHLY and FYNNEI. This CDR3 region has 13 residues. The CDR3 sequence is CASETEASSEQYF. The DNA of the CDR3 is TGTGCCAGTGAGACTGAGGCCTCCTCCGAGCAGTACTTC.

The chain carries TRBV7-2 and TRBJ2-3, with TRBD2 matching 11 bases. This CDR3 has 14 amino acids. Germline CDR1 is SGHTA and CDR2 is FQGNSA. Losses at the gene ends were 3 bases for V and 4 bases for J; bases not matched to a gene: 0. The CDR3 sequence is CASSFSGGADTQYF. The CDR3 nucleotides read TGTGCCAGCAGCTTTAGCGGGGGGGCAGATACGCAGTATTTT.

V gene TRBV30 combines with J gene TRBJ2-1; D is undetermined. Trimming removed 5 bases at V and 12 bases at J, with 20 bases between. The V gene's germline CDR1 is GTSNPN and CDR2 SVGIG (reference sequence). The CDR3 is made up of 13 amino acids. The CDR3 nucleotides are TGTGCCTGGGCTTCCAGTAGCCCCCCTGGGCAGTTCTTC. Translation: CAWASSSPPGQFF. Looking up the rest from reference TRBV30 and TRBJ2-1 gives the full variable domain: SQTIHQWPATLVQPVGSPLSLECTVEGTSNPNLYWYRQAAGRGLQLLFYSVGIGQISSEVPQNLSASRPQDRQFILSSKKLLLSDSGFYLCAWASSSPPGQFFGPGTRLTVL.

V and J are TRBV7-2 and TRBJ1-1; D uncertain. Germline V gene data show CDR1 as SGHTA and CDR2 as FQGNSA. The CDR3 length is 15 residues. V lost 5 bases to trimming and J lost 6 bases, with 19 bases between them. The CDR3 reads CASSPILGRSAEAFF. The CDR3 DNA is TGTGCCAGCAGCCCCATCCTCGGGAGATCGGCTGAAGCTTTCTTT.

V and J are TRBV30 and TRBJ2-7, with D uncertain. The V gene lost 8 bases and the J gene lost 0 bases, with 17 bases spanning the gap. The CDR3 is 14 residues long. Germline V gene lookup returns CDR1 GTSNPN and CDR2 SVGIG (reference sequence). Here the CDR3 DNA reads TGTGCCACCTGGTACAGTGGTAGCTCCTACGAGCAGTACTTC. Translation: CATWYSGSSYEQYF.